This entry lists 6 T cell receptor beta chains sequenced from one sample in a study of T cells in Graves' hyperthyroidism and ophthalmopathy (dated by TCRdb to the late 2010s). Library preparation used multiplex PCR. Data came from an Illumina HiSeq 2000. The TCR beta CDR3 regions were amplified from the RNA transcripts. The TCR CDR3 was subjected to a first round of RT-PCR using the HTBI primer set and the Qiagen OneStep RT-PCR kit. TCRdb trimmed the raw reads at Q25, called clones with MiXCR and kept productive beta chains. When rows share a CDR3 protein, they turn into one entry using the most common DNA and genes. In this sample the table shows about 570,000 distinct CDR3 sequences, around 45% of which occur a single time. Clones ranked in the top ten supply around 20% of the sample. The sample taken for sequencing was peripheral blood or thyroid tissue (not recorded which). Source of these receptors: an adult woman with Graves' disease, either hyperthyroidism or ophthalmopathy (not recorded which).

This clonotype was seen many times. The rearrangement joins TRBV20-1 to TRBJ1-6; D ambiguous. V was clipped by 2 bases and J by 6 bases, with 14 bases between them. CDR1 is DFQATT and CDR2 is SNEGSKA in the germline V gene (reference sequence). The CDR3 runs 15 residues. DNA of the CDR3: TGCAGTGCTAGACGGCTCCCCGTCGGTAATTCACCCCTCCACTTT. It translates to CSARRLPVGNSPLHF.

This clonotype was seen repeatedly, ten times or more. The CDR3: CASSQAGTEETQYF. The DNA of the CDR3 is TGCGCCAGCAGCCAAGCCGGGACAGAAGAGACCCAGTACTTC. J is TRBJ2-5 and V is TRBV4-1, with 7 bases matching TRBD1. V was clipped by 1 base and J by 3 bases; unmatched bases: 2. The CDR3 covers 14 residues. Per germline, CDR1 MGHRA and CDR2 YSYEKL.

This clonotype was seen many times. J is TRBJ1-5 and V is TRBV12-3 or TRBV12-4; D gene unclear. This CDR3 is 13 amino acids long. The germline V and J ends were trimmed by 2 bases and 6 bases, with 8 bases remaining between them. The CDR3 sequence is CASSLLDGQPQHF. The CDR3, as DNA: TGTGCCAGCAGTTTACTGGACGGTCAGCCCCAGCATTTT.

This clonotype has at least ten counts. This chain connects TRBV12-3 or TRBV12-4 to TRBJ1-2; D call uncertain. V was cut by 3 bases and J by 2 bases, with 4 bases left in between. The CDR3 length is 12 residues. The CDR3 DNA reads TGTGCCAGCAGTTTCGGAAACTATGGCTACACCTTC. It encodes CASSFGNYGYTF.

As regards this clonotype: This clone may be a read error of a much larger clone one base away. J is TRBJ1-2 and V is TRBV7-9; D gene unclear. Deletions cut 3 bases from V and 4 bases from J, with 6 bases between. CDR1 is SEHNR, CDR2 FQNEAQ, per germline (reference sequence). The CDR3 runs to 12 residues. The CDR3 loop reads CASSFVGYGYTF. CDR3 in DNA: TGTGCCAGCAGCTTTGTCGGCTATGGCTACACCTTC.

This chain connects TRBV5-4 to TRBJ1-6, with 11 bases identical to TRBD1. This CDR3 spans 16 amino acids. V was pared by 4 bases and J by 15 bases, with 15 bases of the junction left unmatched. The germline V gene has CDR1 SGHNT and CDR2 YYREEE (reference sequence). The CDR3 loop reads CASSTLGQGAADFLHF. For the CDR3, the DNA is TGTGCCAGCAGCACCTTAGGACAGGGGGCCGCTGATTTCCTCCACTTT.